What follows are 26 T cell receptor beta chains derived from one specimen sequenced in a study of blood T cell repertoires in COVID-19. The table came from immunoSEQ multiplex PCR; TCRdb's copy has only in-frame clones and leaves some out. Found here are 200,000 to 250,000 clones, about 88% of them singletons; the top ten hold roughly 2.7%. The source material was PBMCs or T cells enriched from blood (not recorded which). Receptors originate from a woman aged 25-40 years who had recovered from COVID-19.

V is TRBV5-1 and J is TRBJ1-5, with D perhaps TRBD1 (5 bases). Per germline, CDR1 SGHRS and CDR2 YFSETQ. The CDR3 consists of 14 residues. The V end lost 0 bases, the J end lost 5 bases, and 9 bases lay between the germline ends. The CDR3 region is CASSLGQGDQPQHF. CDR3 bases: TGCGCCAGCAGCTTGGGGCAGGGTGATCAGCCCCAGCATTTT.

The rearrangement links TRBV9 to TRBJ2-1, with TRBD2 matching 10 bases. V trimming: 0 bases; J trimming: 5 bases; junction bases outside the gene matches: 5. In germline, CDR1 is SGDLS, CDR2 YYNGEE. This CDR3 region has 16 residues. Here the CDR3 reads CASSVEGLALDNEQFF. Written as DNA, the CDR3 is TGTGCCAGCAGCGTAGAGGGACTAGCGCTGGACAATGAGCAGTTCTTC. Variable domain in full (rest from reference TRBV9 and TRBJ2-1): DSGVTQTPKHLITATGQRVTLRCSPRSGDLSVYWYQQSLDQGLQFLIQYYNGEERAKGNILERFSAQQFPDLHSELNLSSLELGDSALYFCASSVEGLALDNEQFFGPGTRLTVL.

The chain employs TRBV5-1 and TRBJ2-1; TRBD2 matches 13 bases. This CDR3 has 15 amino acids. Trimming removed 4 bases from V and 9 bases from J; junction bases left unmatched: 7. Germline CDR1 and CDR2: SGHRS and YFSETQ. CDR3 coding DNA: TGCGCCAGCAGCGAGGGACTAGCGGGGTTCGGTGAGCAGTTCTTC. It encodes CASSEGLAGFGEQFF.

The chain is built from TRBV5-1 and TRBJ1-6; maybe TRBD1 (5 bases). The V gene's germline CDR1 is SGHRS and CDR2 YFSETQ. This CDR3 is 14 amino acids long. Trimming shortened V by 0 bases and J by 7 bases, and 8 bases separated the two germline ends. The DNA for the CDR3 is TGCGCCAGCAGCTTGGGTCCAGGGAATTCACCCCTCCACTTT. Translating gives CASSLGPGNSPLHF. Full variable domain (rest looked up from reference TRBV5-1 and TRBJ1-6): KAGVTQTPRYLIKTRGQQVTLSCSPISGHRSVSWYQQTPGQGLQFLFEYFSETQRNKGNFPGRFSGRQFSNSRSEMNVSTLELGDSALYLCASSLGPGNSPLHFGNGTRLTVT.

The V call is TRBV4-1, the J call TRBJ1-1, with D tentatively TRBD1 (5 bases). This CDR3 comprises 12 residues. The V gene's germline CDR1 is MGHRA and CDR2 YSYEKL. Trimming stripped 0 bases from V and 7 bases from J, with 6 bases between. The CDR3 loop reads CASSQEGREAFF. The CDR3 DNA sequence: TGCGCCAGCAGCCAAGAGGGGCGTGAAGCTTTCTTT.

The chain has TRBV7-9 and TRBJ1-2, with D maybe TRBD1 (5 bases). The CDR3 length is 13 residues. Trimming pared 1 base from V and 7 bases from J, leaving 10 bases between. Germline V CDR1 and CDR2: SEHNR, FQNEAQ (reference sequence). CDR3: CASSLGREAGYTF. CDR3 DNA: TGTGCCAGCAGCTTAGGCAGGGAGGCTGGCTACACCTTC.

The rearrangement uses TRBV19 and TRBJ2-7; 10 nucleotides match TRBD1. CDR3 length: 13 residues. CDR1 and CDR2 (germline): LNHDA, SQIVND (reference sequence). J was trimmed by 6 bases and V by 9 bases; bases with no gene match: 8. CDR3 DNA: TGTGCCAGCGCTCTGACAGGGGGCCCCGAGCAGTACTTC. Translating it yields CASALTGGPEQYF.

This clone showed up just once. The rearrangement joins TRBV29-1 to TRBJ1-5, with 7 bases identical to TRBD1. Germline CDR1 reads SQVTM; CDR2 reads ANQGSEA. CDR3 size: 12 residues. V trimming: 7 bases; J trimming: 3 bases; junction bases outside the gene matches: 3. CDR3 nucleotides: TGCAGCGCCGGGACAGCCAATCAGCCCCAGCATTTT. Translating gives CSAGTANQPQHF.

The chain joins TRBV3-1 (or the pseudogene TRBV3-2) to TRBJ1-1; D is unresolved. Germline CDR1 LGHDT, CDR2 YNNKEL (reference sequence). This CDR3 contains 12 residues. Trimming removed 2 bases at V and 2 bases at J, with 3 bases between. CDR3 sequence (DNA): TGTGCCAGCAGCCAAACTAACACTGAAGCTTTCTTT. Protein: CASSQTNTEAFF.

On this clone: This CDR3 is also generated by other DNA sequences in the sample. This chain links TRBV12-3 or TRBV12-4 with TRBJ1-4; D unclear. V was clipped by 3 bases and J by 6 bases, with 5 bases between them. This CDR3 spans 12 amino acids. The CDR3 protein is CASSFSDEKLFF. Written as DNA, the CDR3 is TGTGCCAGCAGTTTTTCTGATGAAAAACTGTTTTTT.

Concerning this clone itself: Other nucleotide sequences from this sample produce the same CDR3. V usage is TRBV9 and J usage is TRBJ1-5, with D maybe TRBD1 (5 bases). V lost 0 bases, J lost 4 bases, and 8 bases lay in between. CDR1 SGDLS and CDR2 YYNGEE come from the germline V gene. The CDR3 length is 14 residues. CDR3 nucleotide sequence: TGTGCCAGCAGCGTAGGGCAGGGAAATCAGCCCCAGCATTTT. Translated, it gives CASSVGQGNQPQHF.

This sequence joins TRBV6-2 or TRBV6-3 and TRBJ1-2; a weak D match, TRBD1 (6 bases). Germline assignment: CDR1 MNHEY and CDR2 SVGEGT. V lost 6 bases and J 5 bases, leaving 19 bases between the germline ends. The CDR3 covers 15 residues. The CDR3 is CASSPLQGKGYGYTF. The CDR3 bases are TGTGCCAGCAGCCCCTTACAGGGTAAGGGATATGGCTACACCTTC.

This chain links TRBV7-9 with TRBJ2-7; D perhaps matches TRBD1 (7 bases). CDR1 and CDR2 from the germline V gene are SEHNR and FQNEAQ (reference sequence). CDR3 size: 15 residues. The V and J ends lost 7 bases and 3 bases respectively, with 19 bases between them. DNA of the CDR3: TGTGCCAGCACCAGGGGGGAGACAGAGAGCTACGAGCAGTACTTC. Its translation: CASTRGETESYEQYF.

The gene calls are TRBV6-2 or TRBV6-3 and TRBJ1-4; 7 nucleotides align to TRBD1. The CDR3 contains 14 residues. The V and J ends lost 4 bases and 7 bases, in that order; junction bases with no gene match: 6. CDR1 and CDR2 (germline): MNHEY, SVGEGT. The CDR3 region has the DNA TGTGCCAGCAGTTCCGGGACAGCAACTGAAAAACTGTTTTTT. Residues: CASSSGTATEKLFF.

The J gene is TRBJ2-7, the V gene TRBV6-1; TRBD1 aligns across 8 bases. The CDR3 extends over 19 amino acids. The trim removed 1 base at V and 0 bases at J, leaving 14 bases unmatched. Per the germline V gene, CDR1 is MNHNS and CDR2 is SASEGT. As DNA, the CDR3 is TGTGCCAGCAGTGAAGTACCGTTTACCAGGACAGGGAGCTCCTACGAGCAGTACTTC. It yields the protein CASSEVPFTRTGSSYEQYF.

The rearrangement uses TRBV9 and TRBJ2-3, with D possibly being TRBD1 (5 bases). Trimming took 0 bases from V and 0 from J, leaving 8 bases between them. The germline CDR1 and CDR2 sequences are SGDLS and YYNGEE. The length of the CDR3 is 15 residues. CDR3 DNA sequence: TGTGCCAGCAGCGTAGGTGGGGCTAGCACAGATACGCAGTATTTT. Translated, it gives CASSVGGASTDTQYF.

The chain uses TRBV3-1 (or the pseudogene TRBV3-2) and TRBJ1-2; D is undetermined. CDR1 is LGHDT, CDR2 YNNKEL, per germline (reference sequence). This CDR3 is 15 amino acids long. V dropped 0 bases and J dropped 3 bases, with 11 bases sitting between them. CDR3 amino acids: CASSQDEGWDYGYTF. The CDR3 DNA is TGTGCCAGCAGCCAAGATGAGGGATGGGACTATGGCTACACCTTC.

V usage is TRBV14 and J usage is TRBJ2-2, with D maybe TRBD2 (6 bases). Per germline, CDR1 SGHDN and CDR2 FVKESK. The CDR3 covers 14 residues. Trimming shortened V by 1 base and J by 6 bases, and 9 bases separated the two germline ends. The DNA for the CDR3 is TGTGCCAGCAGCCAAGGCGGGGACCCCGGGGAGCTGTTTTTT. It is translated as CASSQGGDPGELFF.

V and J are TRBV11-2 and TRBJ2-2, with a weak D call TRBD1 (5 bases). Germline V gene data show CDR1 as SGHAT and CDR2 as FQNNGV. The CDR3 spans 13 residues. V lost 5 bases, J lost 5 bases, and 9 bases lay in between. The DNA for the CDR3 is TGTGCCAGCAGCCCACAGGAAACCGGGGAGCTGTTTTTT. Translation gives CASSPQETGELFF.

The rearrangement uses TRBV7-8 and TRBJ1-1; D is unclear. The CDR3 is 14 residues long. CDR1 and CDR2 (germline): SGHVS, FQNEAQ. Trimming pared 0 bases from V and 4 bases from J, leaving 9 bases between. In DNA form, the CDR3 reads TGTGCCAGCAGCTTAGCCACAGTCGGCACTGAAGCTTTCTTT. Translated: CASSLATVGTEAFF.

The genes are TRBV5-1 and TRBJ2-1; 7 bases map to TRBD1. V lost 0 bases and J lost 5; bases outside the gene matches: 5. This CDR3 contains 15 residues. Looked up from germline, CDR1 is SGHRS and CDR2 is YFSETQ. The CDR3 coding sequence is TGCGCCAGCAGCTTGGCAGGGACAGAAAACAATGAGCAGTTCTTC. Translation gives CASSLAGTENNEQFF.

This clone was picked up one time. V is TRBV21-1 and J is TRBJ2-1; no DNA check was done on the table's D call, TRBD2. TRBV21-1 is marked as a pseudogene. This CDR3 comprises 18 residues. In nucleotides, the CDR3 is TGTGCCAGCAGCAAGGGACTAGCGGGGGGACTCCAACTCAATGAGCAGTTCTTC. It specifies CASSKGLAGGLQLNEQFF.

The V call is TRBV3-1 (or the pseudogene TRBV3-2), the J call TRBJ1-6; TRBD1 matches at 7 bases. The CDR3 runs 17 residues. V dropped 0 bases and J dropped 7; count of bases not matched to a gene: 9. Germline CDR1 and CDR2: LGHDT and YNNKEL (reference sequence). The CDR3 sequence: CASSQEFGAGGNSPLHF. CDR3 nucleotides: TGTGCCAGCAGCCAAGAGTTCGGGGCAGGGGGGAATTCACCCCTCCACTTT.

This clone came up once. This sequence joins TRBV27 and TRBJ2-7, with 11 bases lining up with TRBD1. CDR1 is MNHEY, CDR2 SMNVEV, per germline (reference sequence). The CDR3 sequence is 14 residues long. J was trimmed by 5 bases and V by 5 bases; bases with no gene match: 5. DNA for the CDR3: TGTGCCAGCAGTCCGCGGACAGGGGGCAACGAGCAGTACTTC. Its protein is CASSPRTGGNEQYF.

The V gene is TRBV6-2 or TRBV6-3, the J gene TRBJ1-5, with D uncertain. Trimming removed 3 bases from V and 5 bases from J, with 8 bases in between. Per the germline V gene, CDR1 is MNHEY and CDR2 is SVGEGT. CDR3 length: 13 amino acids. The CDR3 bases are TGTGCCAGCAGTTATTTGGGAGATCAGCCCCAGCATTTT. Amino acid sequence: CASSYLGDQPQHF.

The J gene is TRBJ1-3, the V gene TRBV5-4; D might be TRBD1 (5 bases). V was cut by 4 bases and J by 8 bases, with 16 bases left in between. The CDR3 totals 14 residues. Germline CDR1 SGHNT, CDR2 YYREEE (reference sequence). CDR3 in amino acids: CASSPGNRGDTIYF. The CDR3 DNA is TGTGCCAGCAGCCCGGGTAATAGGGGCGACACCATATATTTT.